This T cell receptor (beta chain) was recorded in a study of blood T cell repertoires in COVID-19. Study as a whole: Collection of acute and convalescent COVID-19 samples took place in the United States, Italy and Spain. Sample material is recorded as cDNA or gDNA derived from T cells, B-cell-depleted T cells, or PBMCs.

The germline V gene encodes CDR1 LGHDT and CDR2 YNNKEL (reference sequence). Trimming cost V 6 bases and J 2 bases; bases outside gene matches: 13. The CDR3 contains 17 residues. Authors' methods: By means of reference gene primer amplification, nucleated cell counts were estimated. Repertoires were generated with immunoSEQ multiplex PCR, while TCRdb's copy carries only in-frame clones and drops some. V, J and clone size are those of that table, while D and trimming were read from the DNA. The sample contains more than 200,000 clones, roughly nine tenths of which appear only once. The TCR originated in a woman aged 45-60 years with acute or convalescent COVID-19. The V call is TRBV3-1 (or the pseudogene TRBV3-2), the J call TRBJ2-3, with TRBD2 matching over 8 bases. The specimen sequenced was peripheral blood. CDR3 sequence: CASSRTSGATTTDTQYF. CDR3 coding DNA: TGTGCCAGCAGTCGTACTAGCGGAGCAACAACCACAGATACGCAGTATTTT.